This paragraph covers one TCR beta chain sequence. Its antigen remains unidentified. This record comes from a study of shared clonotypes between healthy human individuals. Study overall: Donors were a couple of women and a few men aged 18 to 49. There were three CD4 naive, three CD4 memory, two CD8 naive and one CD8 memory plates per donor. Findings and limits, study-wide: Estimated richness was generally greater in naive than memory subsets.

CDR1 is SGHNT, CDR2 YENEEA, per germline. V shed 0 bases and J shed 3 bases, with 18 bases lying between them. The CDR3 runs to 18 residues. CD45RA+ naive and CD45RA-negative memory subsets were separated from CD4+ cells. Sequencing was performed with immunoSEQ multiplex PCR; in TCRdb, only in-frame clones are kept and a portion is missing. Of millions of clones listed, over 85% were seen once; the top ten hold about 0.41%. Sequenced material: naive CD4+ T cells from PBMCs. Subset indicated: CD45RA+ positively selected. The chain carries TRBV11-3 and TRBJ2-1; the D gene is possibly TRBD2 (5 bases). This receptor was identified in a man younger than 30 in good health. Some clones in this sample may be carry-over from other donors' samples. The CDR3 nucleotides read TGTGCCAGCAGCTTAGAAACCAGGACTTCCTTCAACTACAATGAGCAGTTCTTC. Protein product: CASSLETRTSFNYNEQFF.